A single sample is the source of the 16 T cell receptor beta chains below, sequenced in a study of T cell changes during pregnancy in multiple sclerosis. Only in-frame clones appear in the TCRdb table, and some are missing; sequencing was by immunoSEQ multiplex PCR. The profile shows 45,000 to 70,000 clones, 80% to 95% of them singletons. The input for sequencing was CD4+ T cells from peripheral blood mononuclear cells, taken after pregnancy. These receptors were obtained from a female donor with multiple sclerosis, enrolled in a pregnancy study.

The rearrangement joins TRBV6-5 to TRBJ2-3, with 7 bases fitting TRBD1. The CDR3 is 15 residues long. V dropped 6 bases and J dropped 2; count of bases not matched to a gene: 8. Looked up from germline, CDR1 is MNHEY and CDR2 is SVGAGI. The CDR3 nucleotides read TGTGCCAGCAGCCCCCGGGACAGACTCACAGATACGCAGTATTTT. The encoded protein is CASSPRDRLTDTQYF.

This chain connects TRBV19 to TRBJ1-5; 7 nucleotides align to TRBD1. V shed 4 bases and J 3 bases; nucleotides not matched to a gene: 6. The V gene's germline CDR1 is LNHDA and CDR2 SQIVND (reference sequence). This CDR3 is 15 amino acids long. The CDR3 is CASSTGTAFNQPQHF. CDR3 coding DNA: TGTGCCAGTAGTACCGGGACAGCTTTCAATCAGCCCCAGCATTTT. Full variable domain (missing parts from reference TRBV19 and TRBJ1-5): DGGITQSPKYLFRKEGQNVTLSCEQNLNHDAMYWYRQDPGQGLRLIYYSQIVNDFQKGDIAEGYSVSREKKESFPLTVTSAQKNPTAFYLCASSTGTAFNQPQHFGDGTRLSIL.

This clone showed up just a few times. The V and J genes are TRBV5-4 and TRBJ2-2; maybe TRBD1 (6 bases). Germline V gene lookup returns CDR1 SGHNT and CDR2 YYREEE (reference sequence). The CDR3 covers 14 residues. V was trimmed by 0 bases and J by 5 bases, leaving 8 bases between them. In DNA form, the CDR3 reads TGTGCCAGCAGCTTGGTCAGGGGAACCGGGGAGCTGTTTTTT. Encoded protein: CASSLVRGTGELFF.

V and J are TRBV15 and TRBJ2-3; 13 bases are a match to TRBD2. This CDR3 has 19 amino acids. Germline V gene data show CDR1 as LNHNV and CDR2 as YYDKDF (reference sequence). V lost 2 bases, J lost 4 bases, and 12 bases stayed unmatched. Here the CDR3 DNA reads TGTGCCACCAGCAGAAGAGCGACTAGCGGGGGGAGTGGGTCAGATACGCAGTATTTT. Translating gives CATSRRATSGGSGSDTQYF.

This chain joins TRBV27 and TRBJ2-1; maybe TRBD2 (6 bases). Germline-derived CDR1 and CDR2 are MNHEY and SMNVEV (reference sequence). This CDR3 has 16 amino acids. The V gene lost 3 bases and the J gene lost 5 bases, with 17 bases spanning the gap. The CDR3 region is CASSFVEGTRDNEQFF. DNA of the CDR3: TGTGCCAGCAGTTTTGTGGAGGGAACAAGGGACAATGAGCAGTTCTTC.

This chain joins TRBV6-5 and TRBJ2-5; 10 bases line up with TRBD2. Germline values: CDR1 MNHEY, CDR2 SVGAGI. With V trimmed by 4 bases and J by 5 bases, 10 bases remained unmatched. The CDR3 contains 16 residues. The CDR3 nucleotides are TGTGCCAGCAGTTTTCGAACTAGCGGGGCATCGGAGACCCAGTACTTC. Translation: CASSFRTSGASETQYF.

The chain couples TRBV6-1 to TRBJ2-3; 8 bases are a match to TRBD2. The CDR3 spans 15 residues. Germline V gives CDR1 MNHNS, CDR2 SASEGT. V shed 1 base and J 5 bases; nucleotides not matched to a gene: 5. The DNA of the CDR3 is TGTGCCAGCAGTGAAGTACTAGCGGCGCGAGATACGCAGTATTTT. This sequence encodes CASSEVLAARDTQYF.

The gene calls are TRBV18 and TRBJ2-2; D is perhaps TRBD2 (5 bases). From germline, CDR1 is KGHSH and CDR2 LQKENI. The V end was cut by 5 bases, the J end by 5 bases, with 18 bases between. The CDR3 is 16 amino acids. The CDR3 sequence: CASSTFQRFPTGELFF. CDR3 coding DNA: TGTGCCAGCTCAACCTTCCAGCGGTTCCCAACCGGGGAGCTGTTTTTT.

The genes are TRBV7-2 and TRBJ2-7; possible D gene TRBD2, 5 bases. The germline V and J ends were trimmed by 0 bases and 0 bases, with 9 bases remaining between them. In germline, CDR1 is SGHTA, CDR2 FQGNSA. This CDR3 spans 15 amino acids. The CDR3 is CASSLALGLSYEQYF. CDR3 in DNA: TGTGCCAGCAGCTTAGCGCTCGGACTCTCCTACGAGCAGTACTTC. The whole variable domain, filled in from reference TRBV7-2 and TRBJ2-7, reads GAGVSQSPSNKVTEKGKDVELRCDPISGHTALYWYRQSLGQGLEFLIYFQGNSAPDKSGLPSDRFSAERTGGSVSTLTIQRTQQEDSAVYLCASSLALGLSYEQYFGPGTRLTVT.

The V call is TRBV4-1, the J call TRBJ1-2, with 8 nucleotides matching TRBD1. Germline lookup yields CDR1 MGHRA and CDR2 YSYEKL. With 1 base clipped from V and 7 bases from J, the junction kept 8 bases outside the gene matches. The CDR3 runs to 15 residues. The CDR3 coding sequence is TGCGCCAGCAGCCAAGTTCGGGCAGGGGGCGGTGGCTACACCTTC. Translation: CASSQVRAGGGGYTF.

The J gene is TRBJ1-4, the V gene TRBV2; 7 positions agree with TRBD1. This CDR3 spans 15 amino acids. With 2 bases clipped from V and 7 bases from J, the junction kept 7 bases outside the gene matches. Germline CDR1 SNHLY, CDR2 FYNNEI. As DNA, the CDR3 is TGTGCCAGCAGTGAAAACCTGGGACAGCTTGAAAAACTGTTTTTT. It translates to CASSENLGQLEKLFF.

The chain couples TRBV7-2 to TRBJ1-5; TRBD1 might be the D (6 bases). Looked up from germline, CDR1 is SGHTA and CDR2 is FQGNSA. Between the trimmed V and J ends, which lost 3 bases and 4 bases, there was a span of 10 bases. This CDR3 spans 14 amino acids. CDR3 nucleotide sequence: TGTGCCAGCAGCTTGGACCAGGGGAATCAGCCCCAGCATTTT. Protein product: CASSLDQGNQPQHF.

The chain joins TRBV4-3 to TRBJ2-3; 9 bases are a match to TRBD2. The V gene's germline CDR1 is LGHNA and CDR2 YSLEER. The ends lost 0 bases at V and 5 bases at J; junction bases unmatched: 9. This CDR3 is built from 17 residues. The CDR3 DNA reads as TGCGCCAGCAGCCAAGATCGGGCGGGGGGGCAAGGAGATACGCAGTATTTT. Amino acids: CASSQDRAGGQGDTQYF.

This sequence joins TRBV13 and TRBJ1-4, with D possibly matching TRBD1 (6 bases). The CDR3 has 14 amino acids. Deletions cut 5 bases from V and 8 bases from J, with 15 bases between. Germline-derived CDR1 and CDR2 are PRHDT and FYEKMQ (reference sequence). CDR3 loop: CASSQGPGQEKLFF. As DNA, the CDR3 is TGTGCCAGCAGCCAGGGGCCGGGCCAGGAAAAACTGTTTTTT.

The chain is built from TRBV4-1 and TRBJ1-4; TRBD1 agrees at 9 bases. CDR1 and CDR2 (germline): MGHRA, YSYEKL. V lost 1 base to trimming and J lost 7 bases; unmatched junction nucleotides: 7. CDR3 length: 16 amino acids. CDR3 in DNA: TGCGCCAGCAGCCAAGCACAGGGGGCGCGTGGTGAAAAACTGTTTTTT. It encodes CASSQAQGARGEKLFF.

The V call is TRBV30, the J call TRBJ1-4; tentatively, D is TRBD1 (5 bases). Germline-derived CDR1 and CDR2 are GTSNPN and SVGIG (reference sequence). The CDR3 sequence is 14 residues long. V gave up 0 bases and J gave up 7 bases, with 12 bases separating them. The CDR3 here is CAWSVRQGREKLFF. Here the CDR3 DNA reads TGTGCCTGGAGTGTACGCCAGGGTCGTGAAAAACTGTTTTTT. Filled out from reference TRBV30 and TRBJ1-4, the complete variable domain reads SQTIHQWPATLVQPVGSPLSLECTVEGTSNPNLYWYRQAAGRGLQLLFYSVGIGQISSEVPQNLSASRPQDRQFILSSKKLLLSDSGFYLCAWSVRQGREKLFFGSGTQLSVL.